Each of the 32 T cell receptor beta chains below was sequenced from the same sample in a study of tissue T cells after allogeneic stem cell transplantation. Time point denoted: mouse harvest day 14 after allogeneic transplant. The graft held 10^6 splenic CD5+ T cells and 10^7 T-cell-depleted bone marrow cells. Clones were read by immunoSEQ multiplex PCR, and TCRdb kept only the in-frame ones, dropping some. This sample has several thousand clones, with 36% found just once. Sequencing used skin. Source of these receptors: a female BALB/c mouse given C57BL/6 T cells with graft-versus-host disease after an allogeneic hematopoietic cell transplant.

This clone was found a few times. Mouse germline and gene names are used. The CDR3: CTCSARDRGRDNQAPLF. The CDR3 bases that were read are TGCACCTGCAGTGCGCGGGACAGGGGGCGCGACAACCAGGCTCCGCTT. The chain employs TRBV1 and TRBJ1-5; 12 nucleotides align to TRBD1. The sequenced fragment ends 1 residue before the CDR3 boundary, so the rest is inferred from the germline J gene. Unmatched junction bases numbered 5, after V lost 3 bases and J lost 2 bases. This CDR3 contains 17 residues. Germline-derived CDR1 and CDR2 are NSQYPW and LRSPGD (reference sequence).

Sample share makes this clone medium-sized. Mouse gene names apply. Coverage ceases 1 residue before the CDR3 finishes, and the germline J gene fills in the end. The chain links TRBV26 to TRBJ2-7; 10 bases map to TRBD2. CDR1 is KGHPV and CDR2 is FQNQEV in the germline V gene (reference sequence). V was pared by 4 bases and J by 0 bases, with 3 bases of the junction left unmatched. The CDR3 totals 15 residues. The CDR3 DNA, read in part, is TGTGCCAGCAGTCCTCGGACTGGGGGCTCCTATGAACAGTAC. Encoded protein: CASSPRTGGSYEQY. The CDR3 reads in full as CASSPRTGGSYEQYF.

This clone counts as medium-sized. Gene names follow the mouse nomenclature. The CDR3 end is not reached by the read, which stops 1 residue before it; the germline J gene fills it in. The chain uses TRBV26 and TRBJ1-6; tentative D call: TRBD1 (5 bases). TRBJ1-6 is reported as an ORF; its role is uncertain. V dropped 4 bases and J dropped 4 bases, with 8 bases sitting between them. This CDR3 has 14 amino acids. Germline V gives CDR1 KGHPV, CDR2 FQNQEV (reference sequence). The sequenced CDR3 bases are TGTGCCAGCAGTCACGGGACGTATAATTCGCCCCTCTAC. This translates into CASSHGTYNSPLY. The full CDR3 protein is CASSHGTYNSPLYF.

By sample share, this clone is medium-sized (0.01 to 0.1%). Gene names denote mouse genes. Read sequence stops 1 residue before the CDR3 end, and the germline J gene provides the missing end. This chain uses TRBV29 with TRBJ2-5; tentative D call: TRBD1 (5 bases). This CDR3 comprises 13 residues. The germline V gene has CDR1 MSHET and CDR2 SYDVDS. Trimming removed 2 bases from V and 2 bases from J, with 5 bases in between. The part of the CDR3 DNA that was read is TGTGCTAGCAGTTTAAGGGGCCAAGACACCCAGTAC. Amino acid sequence: CASSLRGQDTQY. The whole CDR3 is CASSLRGQDTQYF.

Turning to this clone: Mouse germline and gene names are used. The read halts 1 residue ahead of the CDR3 end, with the missing end drawn from the germline J gene. V and J are TRBV12-2 and TRBJ2-7, with 8 nucleotides matching TRBD2. Germline V gene sequence: CDR1 SGHLS, CDR2 HYDKME. The CDR3 length is 13 residues. V gave up 4 bases and J gave up 4 bases; unmatched junction bases: 5. CDR3 DNA, as far as it was read: TGTGCCAGCTCCCAACTGGGGGCATATGAACAGTAC. Amino acid sequence: CASSQLGAYEQY. The full CDR3 sequence reads CASSQLGAYEQYF.

This clone showed up just a few times. Gene names and germline refer to mouse. The read falls 1 residue short of the CDR3 end, and the missing part is taken from the germline J gene. The chain employs TRBV3 and TRBJ2-5, with 9 bases lining up with TRBD2. V was pared by 6 bases and J by 2 bases, with 3 bases of the junction left unmatched. Germline V lookup: CDR1 SNHLY, CDR2 FYNGKV (reference sequence). This CDR3 has 14 amino acids. This CDR3 is CASSRLGVQDTQYF. Incomplete CDR3 DNA: TGTGCCAGCAGTCGACTGGGGGTCCAAGACACCCAGTAC.

Notes on this clone: Gene names are the mouse ones. The read comes to an end 1 residue before the CDR3 does, leaving the germline J gene to fill in the end. This chain joins TRBV13-1 and TRBJ2-4, with a possible D match to TRBD2 (6 bases). The V and J ends lost 2 bases and 0 bases respectively, with 10 bases between them. CDR3 length: 15 residues. Germline CDR1 is NSHNY and CDR2 is SYGAGN. Incomplete CDR3 DNA: TGTGCCAGCAGTGAGTGGGGGTCTAGTCAAAACACCTTGTAC. Its translation: CASSEWGSSQNTLY. The CDR3 in full is CASSEWGSSQNTLYF.

Comments on this clone: The genes and germline here are from mouse. CDR3 DNA, as far as it was read: TGTGCCAGCAGCTCGGGACAGAAAGTCTTC. It yields the protein CASSSGQKVF. The whole CDR3 reads CASSSGQKVFF. The rearrangement joins TRBV3 to TRBJ1-1; 7 positions match TRBD1. The DNA ends 1 residue before the CDR3 does, and the rest of the CDR3 is filled in from the germline J gene. The CDR3 extends over 11 amino acids. Looked up from germline, CDR1 is SNHLY and CDR2 is FYNGKV (reference sequence). The trim removed 4 bases at V and 9 bases at J, leaving 2 bases unmatched.

By frequency in the sample, this clone is medium-sized. Any gene name here is a mouse gene name. The CDR3 is cut off 1 residue early in the read; its end comes from the germline J gene. This sequence joins TRBV26 and TRBJ1-2; the D gene is possibly TRBD1 (5 bases). V lost 6 bases and J lost 0, with 8 bases in between. Germline V gene lookup returns CDR1 KGHPV and CDR2 FQNQEV (reference sequence). The length of the CDR3 is 13 residues. The CDR3 DNA, read in part, is TGTGCCAGCAGGCGACAGACAAACTCCGACTACACC. This gives the protein CASRRQTNSDYT. The complete CDR3 protein is CASRRQTNSDYTF.

As concerns this clone: Gene names are the mouse ones. The sequence runs out 1 residue before the end of the CDR3; the remainder is reconstructed from the germline J gene. This chain links TRBV26 with TRBJ2-4, with 8 bases identical to TRBD1. J was trimmed by 8 bases and V by 0 bases; bases with no gene match: 7. The CDR3 sequence is 15 residues long. The germline V gene encodes CDR1 KGHPV and CDR2 FQNQEV (reference sequence). The CDR3 bases that were read are TGTGCCAGCAGTCTGTCTCAGGGGGCGCGGGGCACCTTGTAC. It translates to CASSLSQGARGTLY. The complete CDR3 sequence is CASSLSQGARGTLYF.

Notes on this clone: Gene names refer to mouse genes. The DNA ends 1 residue before the CDR3 does, and the rest of the CDR3 is filled in from the germline J gene. The chain employs TRBV17 and TRBJ1-4, with unresolved D. Trimming shortened V by 2 bases and J by 4 bases, and 5 bases separated the two germline ends. Germline V gene sequence: CDR1 MNHDT, CDR2 YYDKIL. CDR3 length: 13 residues. CDR3 bases read: TGTGCTAGCAGTAGAAACAACAACGAAAGATTATTT. Translating it yields CASSRNNNERLF. The whole CDR3 region reads CASSRNNNERLFF.

This clone is judged medium-sized. The gene names here belong to mouse. CDR3: CASSPGGTEQFF. CDR3 DNA (partial): TGTGCCAGCAGTCCTGGGGGGACTGAGCAGTTC. The rearrangement links TRBV26 to TRBJ2-1; 8 bases align to TRBD2. With the read ending 1 residue before the CDR3 end, the germline J gene is used to fill in that end. This CDR3 comprises 12 residues. Germline loops: CDR1 KGHPV, CDR2 FQNQEV (reference sequence). Losses at the gene ends were 4 bases for V and 8 bases for J; bases not matched to a gene: 1.

On this clone itself: Mouse gene names and germline throughout. The read terminates 1 residue ahead of where the CDR3 ends, so the germline J gene completes it. This chain connects TRBV20 to TRBJ2-1, with a tentative D call TRBD1 (5 bases). The germline V and J ends were trimmed by 1 base and 2 bases, with 6 bases remaining between them. The germline V gene encodes CDR1 GFQATS and CDR2 STVNSAI. This CDR3 has 13 amino acids. CDR3 DNA, as far as it was read: TGTGGTGCTAGGGGACAGCACTATGCTGAGCAGTTC. It codes for CGARGQHYAEQF. The full CDR3 sequence reads CGARGQHYAEQFF.

A word on this clone: Mouse gene names apply. From the germline J gene comes the end of the CDR3, since the read stops 1 residue before it. This chain joins TRBV15 and TRBJ2-4; TRBD1 is a possible D gene (6 bases). Germline-derived CDR1 and CDR2 are SGHND and FRSKSL. V lost 5 bases and J lost 0, with 12 bases in between. This CDR3 region has 15 residues. CDR3 amino acids: CASSPGTTSQNTLYF. The CDR3 bases that were read are TGTGCCAGCAGTCCAGGGACAACTAGTCAAAACACCTTGTAC.

This clone ranks as medium-sized. All gene names here are mouse names. CDR3 sequence: CASAGTENQAPLF. CDR3 bases read: TGTGCAAGCGCGGGGACAGAGAACCAGGCTCCGCTT. V and J are TRBV16 and TRBJ1-5; 7 bases line up with TRBD1. The read ends 1 residue before the CDR3 terminus; that terminus is restored from the germline J gene. Germline CDR1 SGHSA, CDR2 FRNQAP. Trimming took 8 bases from V and 4 from J; bases not matched to a gene: 5. The CDR3 runs to 13 residues.

Note on this clone: The gene names given are mouse names. The DNA ends 1 residue before the CDR3 does, and the rest of the CDR3 is filled in from the germline J gene. V and J are TRBV26 and TRBJ2-5; no clear D. This CDR3 has 13 residues. CDR1 is KGHPV, CDR2 FQNQEV, per germline (reference sequence). The V end lost 3 bases, the J end lost 2 bases, and 6 bases lay between the germline ends. The CDR3 bases that were read are TGTGCCAGCAGTCTAAACATCCAAGACACCCAGTAC. It specifies CASSLNIQDTQY. The full CDR3 protein is CASSLNIQDTQYF.

A note on this clone: The gene names given are mouse names. The missing CDR3 end, 1 residue past where the read stops, is filled in from the germline J gene. The chain couples TRBV26 to TRBJ2-3; possibly TRBD1 for D (6 bases). This CDR3 is built from 14 residues. Germline values: CDR1 KGHPV, CDR2 FQNQEV (reference sequence). The V and J ends lost 5 bases and 0 bases respectively, with 9 bases between them. CDR3 bases read: TGTGCCAGCAGTATCGGACAGAGTGCAGAAACGCTGTAT. It specifies CASSIGQSAETLY. The CDR3 in full is CASSIGQSAETLYF.

This clone is labeled medium-sized. Genes and germline are mouse. The read is 1 residue too short to cover the CDR3 end, so that end is filled in from the germline J gene. The chain combines TRBV26 with TRBJ1-4; no clear D. The CDR3 totals 13 residues. The germline CDR1 and CDR2 sequences are KGHPV and FQNQEV (reference sequence). V was shortened by 6 bases and J by 4 bases, with 9 bases between the two germline ends. The CDR3 bases that were read are TGTGCCAGCAGCCCTACAGTCAACGAAAGATTATTT. Its translation is CASSPTVNERLF. The complete CDR3 protein is CASSPTVNERLFF.

Concerning this clone itself: Germline and genes: mouse. The read comes to an end 1 residue before the CDR3 does, leaving the germline J gene to fill in the end. The chain links TRBV4 to TRBJ2-7; 8 nucleotides match TRBD2. V shed 4 bases and J 6 bases; nucleotides not matched to a gene: 5. Per germline, CDR1 LGHDT and CDR2 YNNKQL (reference sequence). This CDR3 spans 13 amino acids. CDR3 DNA, as far as it was read: TGTGCCAGCAGCTTCCGACTGGGGAGTGAACAGTAC. This translates into CASSFRLGSEQY. The whole CDR3 region reads CASSFRLGSEQYF.

This clone has a handful of counts. The gene names here belong to mouse. The read halts 1 residue ahead of the CDR3 end, with the missing end drawn from the germline J gene. The chain couples TRBV2 to TRBJ2-7; TRBD2 matches at 8 bases. The germline V gene has CDR1 LGHNA and CDR2 YSYQKL. The CDR3 has 15 residues. The ends lost 0 bases at V and 3 bases at J; junction bases unmatched: 4. This CDR3 reads CASSQENLGGYEQYF. The part of the CDR3 DNA that was read is TGTGCCAGCAGCCAAGAAAATCTGGGGGGCTATGAACAGTAC.

Note on this clone: Each gene name is a mouse one. The CDR3 goes on 1 residue after the read ends, and that part is filled in from the germline J gene. This chain links TRBV12-1 with TRBJ2-2, with D perhaps TRBD1 or TRBD2 (5 bases each). Germline V gives CDR1 SGHSN, CDR2 HYEKVE. The CDR3 runs 14 residues. V shed 1 base and J shed 0 bases, with 5 bases lying between them. The CDR3 spells CASSLGANTGQLYF. Incomplete CDR3 DNA: TGTGCCAGCTCTCTGGGGGCAAACACCGGGCAGCTCTAC. The full variable domain, completed using reference TRBV12-1 and TRBJ2-2, is DSGVVQSPRHIIKEKGGRSVLTCIPISGHSNVVWYQQTLGKELKFLIQHYEKVERDKGFLPSRFSVQQFDDYHSEMNMSALELEDSAMYFCASSLGANTGQLYFGEGSKLTVL.

With regard to this clone: Mouse names are used for the genes. Read coverage stops 1 residue before the CDR3 terminus; the germline J gene supplies the remainder. The chain combines TRBV3 with TRBJ1-4; D is unclear. V lost 1 base to trimming and J lost 7 bases, with 10 bases between them. This CDR3 contains 14 residues. The germline V gene encodes CDR1 SNHLY and CDR2 FYNGKV (reference sequence). The CDR3 DNA, read in part, is TGTGCCAGCAGCTTAGACAGACTGGGCGAAAGATTATTT. Translated, it gives CASSLDRLGERLF. The whole CDR3 sequence reads CASSLDRLGERLFF.

This clone has more than one count but fewer than ten. Mouse germline and gene names are used. The read ends 1 residue shy of where the CDR3 ends; the end is completed using the germline J gene. J is TRBJ1-3 and V is TRBV23. This CDR3 has 11 residues. Germline values: CDR1 KGHTA, CDR2 FQNQQP. The CDR3 here is CSSSSGNTLYF. CDR3 bases read: TGCTCCAGCAGTTCTGGAAATACGCTCTAT.

As concerns this clone: Each gene name is a mouse one. The CDR3 goes on 1 residue after the read ends, and that part is filled in from the germline J gene. V and J are TRBV3 and TRBJ1-3; D uncertain. CDR1 and CDR2 from the germline V gene are SNHLY and FYNGKV (reference sequence). The V and J ends lost 2 bases and 0 bases respectively, with 5 bases between them. CDR3 length equals 14 residues. CDR3 sequence: CASSLRSSGNTLYF. Partial CDR3 DNA: TGTGCCAGCAGCTTACGCAGTTCTGGAAATACGCTCTAT.

This clone ranks as large (0.1 to 1%). Here the gene names and germline are mouse. The CDR3 end lies 1 residue beyond the end of the read and is filled in from the germline J gene. The V gene is TRBV2, the J gene TRBJ1-2; 7 nucleotides match TRBD1. This CDR3 has 15 residues. V trimming: 1 base; J trimming: 0 bases; junction bases outside the gene matches: 2. Germline lookup yields CDR1 LGHNA and CDR2 YSYQKL. CDR3 protein: CASSQGRGPNSDYTF. The sequenced CDR3 bases are TGTGCCAGCAGCCAAGGAAGGGGGCCAAACTCCGACTACACC.

As regards this clone: Germline and genes here are mouse. Read data end 1 residue before the CDR3 end; the end is taken from the germline J gene. The J gene is TRBJ1-4, the V gene TRBV13-2; D remains ambiguous. Germline CDR1 NNHNN, CDR2 SYGAGS (reference sequence). V was trimmed by 1 base and J by 5 bases, leaving 12 bases between them. The CDR3 is 15 amino acids. Partial CDR3 DNA: TGTGCCAGCGGTGATATCGGGGTCCCTAACGAAAGATTATTT. Translating it yields CASGDIGVPNERLF. The CDR3 reads in full as CASGDIGVPNERLFF.

By sample share, this clone is medium-sized. Gene names and germline refer to mouse. The sequenced fragment ends 1 residue before the CDR3 boundary, so the rest is inferred from the germline J gene. This chain joins TRBV26 and TRBJ2-4; 8 nucleotides agree with TRBD1. The junction had 0 bases not matched to a gene; V was cut back by 0 bases and J by 1 base. The germline CDR1 and CDR2 sequences are KGHPV and FQNQEV (reference sequence). This CDR3 is built from 15 residues. The part of the CDR3 DNA that was read is TGTGCCAGCAGTCTGTCGGGACAGGGTCAAAACACCTTGTAC. Its protein product is CASSLSGQGQNTLY. The complete CDR3 sequence is CASSLSGQGQNTLYF.

This clone was seen a handful of times. Genes here carry mouse names. The read terminates 1 residue ahead of where the CDR3 ends, so the germline J gene completes it. V is TRBV26 and J is TRBJ2-7; no firm D call. The germline V gene has CDR1 KGHPV and CDR2 FQNQEV (reference sequence). The CDR3 has 12 residues. The V and J ends lost 2 bases and 3 bases respectively, with 5 bases between them. This CDR3 reads CASSLPLYEQYF. The part of the CDR3 DNA that was read is TGTGCCAGCAGTCTGCCCCTCTATGAACAGTAC.

This clone appeared a few times. Mouse names are used for the genes. The read halts 1 residue ahead of the CDR3 end, with the missing end drawn from the germline J gene. The chain combines TRBV26 with TRBJ2-4; no firm D call. The CDR3 consists of 14 residues. Per the germline V gene, CDR1 is KGHPV and CDR2 is FQNQEV (reference sequence). The ends were cut back, 2 bases at V and 4 bases at J, with 10 bases in the middle. CDR3 sequence: CASSLGMWENTLYF. The sequenced part of the CDR3 DNA is TGTGCCAGCAGTCTGGGGATGTGGGAAAACACCTTGTAC. The full variable domain, with the rest looked up from reference TRBV26 and TRBJ2-4, is NSKVIQTPRYLVKGQGQKAKMRCIPEKGHPVVFWYQQNKNNEFKFLINFQNQEVLQQIDMTEKRFSAECPSNSPCSLEIQSSEAGDSALYLCASSLGMWENTLYFGAGTRLSVL.

Comment on this clone: Genes here carry mouse names. Read sequence stops 1 residue before the CDR3 end, and the germline J gene provides the missing end. The chain is built from TRBV12-2 and TRBJ1-1; D not resolved. The germline CDR1 and CDR2 sequences are SGHLS and HYDKME. V lost 0 bases and J lost 3, with 10 bases in between. The CDR3 length is 14 residues. The sequenced CDR3 bases are TGTGCCAGCTCTCTCGAGGGAGGTTACACAGAAGTCTTC. Its translation: CASSLEGGYTEVF. The whole CDR3 protein reads CASSLEGGYTEVFF.

The table lists this clone with a few counts. Mouse germline and gene names are used. The read comes to an end 1 residue before the CDR3 does, leaving the germline J gene to fill in the end. The rearrangement links TRBV15 to TRBJ1-4; D remains ambiguous. CDR1 and CDR2 from the germline V gene are SGHND and FRSKSL. CDR3 length: 13 residues. The V end was cut by 4 bases, the J end by 4 bases, with 7 bases between. The sequenced CDR3 bases are TGTGCCAGCAGTTACTCCCGCAACGAAAGATTATTT. This codes for CASSYSRNERLF. The entire CDR3 reads CASSYSRNERLFF.

Comment on this clone: These gene names are mouse names. The sequenced fragment ends 1 residue before the CDR3 boundary, so the rest is inferred from the germline J gene. The chain joins TRBV16 to TRBJ1-2; D is unresolved. The CDR3 has 14 amino acids. The germline V gene has CDR1 SGHSA and CDR2 FRNQAP. V was shortened by 1 base and J by 0 bases, with 6 bases between the two germline ends. The CDR3 bases that were read are TGTGCAAGCAGCTTAGGGACGGCAAACTCCGACTACACC. Translating it yields CASSLGTANSDYT. The whole CDR3 protein is CASSLGTANSDYTF.